The 30 T cell receptor beta chains below were found in one sample sequenced in a study of identical twins. TCRdb reprocessed the 5' RACE reads with MiXCR, giving one entry per CDR3 protein. The sample has roughly 1,500,000 distinct CDR3 sequences, 25% to 35% seen once; the top ten hold about 0.3%. The sequencing input was cord blood. Source of these receptors: a newborn girl in good health.

The chain carries TRBV7-8 and TRBJ1-1, with D maybe TRBD1 (5 bases). V lost 4 bases, J lost 4 bases, and 13 bases lay in between. From germline, CDR1 is SGHVS and CDR2 FQNEAQ. The CDR3 covers 14 residues. The CDR3 region has the DNA TGTGCCAGCAGCTCGTATGGGGGGACCACTGAAGCTTTCTTT. Translated: CASSSYGGTTEAFF.

Ten or more counts support this clonotype. The rearrangement links TRBV7-9 to TRBJ1-2, with D uncertain. V was pared by 1 base and J by 1 base, with 16 bases between. CDR1 and CDR2 (germline): SEHNR, FQNEAQ (reference sequence). This CDR3 has 17 amino acids. The CDR3 is CASSLGTSLVGNYGYTF. Written as DNA, the CDR3 is TGTGCCAGCAGCTTAGGGACTAGCCTAGTCGGTAACTATGGCTACACCTTC.

In this sample, this clonotype turned up many times. The V call is TRBV4-2, the J call TRBJ2-3; D may be TRBD1 (6 bases). CDR1 is LGHNA and CDR2 is YNFKEQ in the germline V gene. The CDR3 has 19 amino acids. V was shortened by 0 bases and J by 0 bases, with 19 bases between the two germline ends. CDR3 bases: TGTGCCAGCAGCCAAGATCTAGGTGGGGGCCCCACTAGCACAGATACGCAGTATTTT. This sequence encodes CASSQDLGGGPTSTDTQYF.

This clonotype was seen repeatedly, ten times or more. A read error may account for a junction end that differs from germline. V usage is TRBV7-2 and J usage is TRBJ1-5; 10 bases are a match to TRBD1. This CDR3 is built from 14 residues. In germline, CDR1 is SGHTA, CDR2 FQGNSA. CDR3 DNA sequence: TGTGCCAGCAGTTTAGGGACAGGGGATCAGCCCCAGCATTTT. Protein sequence: CASSLGTGDQPQHF.

This clonotype has more than one count but fewer than ten. The J gene is TRBJ1-2, the V gene TRBV12-3 or TRBV12-4; 8 nucleotides align to TRBD1. Losses at the gene ends were 8 bases for V and 6 bases for J; bases not matched to a gene: 11. The length of the CDR3 is 14 residues. CDR3 sequence: CASGYPDRANGYTF. CDR3 sequence (DNA): TGTGCCAGCGGCTACCCGGACAGGGCAAATGGCTACACCTTC.

This clonotype was seen just once. J is TRBJ2-1 and V is TRBV3-1, with 10 bases that match TRBD2. Germline V gene sequence: CDR1 LGHDT, CDR2 YNNKEL (reference sequence). The CDR3 totals 16 residues. V dropped 0 bases and J dropped 9; count of bases not matched to a gene: 8. For the CDR3, the DNA is TGTGCCAGCAGCCAAGATGGACCAGCGGGGGGGCCTGAGCAGTTCTTC. This encodes CASSQDGPAGGPEQFF.

This clonotype is a singleton in its sample. The rearrangement uses TRBV5-1 and TRBJ2-1; 10 positions agree with TRBD2. The CDR3 runs to 15 residues. Germline CDR1 SGHRS, CDR2 YFSETQ. J gave up 6 bases and V 2 bases, and 5 bases lay outside the gene matches. In nucleotides, the CDR3 is TGCGCCAGCAGCTTTACTAGCGGGACCCCCAATGAGCAGTTCTTC. Its protein is CASSFTSGTPNEQFF.

This clonotype was observed a few times. The chain employs TRBV29-1 and TRBJ1-1; TRBD1 is a possible D gene (5 bases). Germline V gene data show CDR1 as SQVTM and CDR2 as ANQGSEA. The CDR3 has 14 amino acids. V was trimmed by 6 bases and J by 3 bases, leaving 17 bases between them. CDR3 in amino acids: CSVGDRQSHTEAFF. DNA of the CDR3: TGCAGCGTCGGGGATAGACAGTCCCACACTGAAGCTTTCTTT.

A note on this clonotype: A read error is likely, as this CDR3 ends without the conserved phenylalanine or tryptophan. Here the CDR3 reads CASSPYRSYEQYL. The DNA for the CDR3 is TGTGCCAGCAGCCCCTATCGCTCCTACGAGCAGTACCTC. This chain connects TRBV3-1 to TRBJ2-7; D gene unclear. The CDR3 spans 13 residues. V was clipped by 4 bases and J by 0 bases, with 7 bases between them. Germline CDR1 reads LGHDT; CDR2 reads YNNKEL (reference sequence).

This clonotype was seen a few times. The rearrangement links TRBV28 to TRBJ2-3; D remains ambiguous. V was shortened by 8 bases and J by 0 bases, with 9 bases between the two germline ends. The CDR3 loop spans 13 amino acids. Germline V gene data show CDR1 as MDHEN and CDR2 as SYDVKM. CDR3 region: CASQGYSTDTQYF. As DNA, the CDR3 is TGTGCCAGCCAAGGGTATAGCACAGATACGCAGTATTTT.

This clonotype has more than one count but fewer than ten. DNA of the CDR3: TGTGCCAGCAAATTAGTTTATGCAGGGGCGTGGAGTCTATATAATTCACCCCTCCACTTT. Translation: CASKLVYAGAWSLYNSPLHF. The rearrangement uses TRBV12-3 or TRBV12-4 and TRBJ1-6; possible D gene TRBD1, 6 bases. V was cut by 7 bases and J by 4 bases, with 29 bases left in between. The CDR3 covers 20 residues.

This clonotype was detected a few times. The rearrangement joins TRBV7-9 to TRBJ1-6; 7 bases are shared with TRBD1. The trim removed 4 bases at V and 4 bases at J, leaving 4 bases unmatched. The CDR3 extends over 15 amino acids. The germline CDR1 and CDR2 sequences are SEHNR and FQNEAQ (reference sequence). The CDR3 spells CASSYTGVYNSPLHF. In nucleotides, the CDR3 is TGTGCCAGCAGCTACACAGGGGTTTATAATTCACCCCTCCACTTT.

The rearrangement links TRBV5-1 to TRBJ1-4; D call uncertain. Per the germline V gene, CDR1 is SGHRS and CDR2 is YFSETQ. With 0 bases removed from V and 6 bases from J, the gap between germline ends came to 9 bases. This CDR3 region has 14 residues. CDR3 in amino acids: CASSLGNGDEKLFF. CDR3 bases: TGCGCCAGCAGCTTGGGGAACGGGGATGAAAAACTGTTTTTT.

This clonotype was counted at least ten times. The chain joins TRBV6-5 to TRBJ2-1, with 10 bases lining up with TRBD2. This CDR3 has 16 residues. Trimming cost V 3 bases and J 4 bases; bases outside gene matches: 6. CDR1 MNHEY and CDR2 SVGAGI come from the germline V gene. Written as DNA, the CDR3 is TGTGCCAGCAGTTATGGAAAGGGACTAGCGTACAATGAGCAGTTCTTC. It yields the protein CASSYGKGLAYNEQFF.

At least ten counts were recorded for this clonotype. This rearrangement joins TRBV4-2 to TRBJ2-3; 12 nucleotides match TRBD2. V trimming: 5 bases; J trimming: 5 bases; junction bases outside the gene matches: 8. From germline, CDR1 is LGHNA and CDR2 YNFKEQ. The CDR3 totals 16 residues. The CDR3 loop is CASSFPTSGSVDTQYF. CDR3 sequence (DNA): TGTGCCAGCAGCTTCCCGACTAGCGGGAGTGTAGATACGCAGTATTTT.

In DNA, the CDR3 is TGCAGTGCTAGAAAGGGCACAAATCAGCCCCAGCATTTT. Translating it yields CSARKGTNQPQHF. V gene TRBV20-1 combines with J gene TRBJ1-5; no clear D. Germline V gene sequence: CDR1 DFQATT, CDR2 SNEGSKA (reference sequence). This CDR3 has 13 amino acids. Trimming left V 2 bases short and J 4 bases short, with 9 bases between.

This chain joins TRBV4-2 and TRBJ1-6; D uncertain. The ends were cut back, 1 base at V and 7 bases at J, with 11 bases in the middle. From germline, CDR1 is LGHNA and CDR2 YNFKEQ. The CDR3 is made up of 15 amino acids. CDR3: CASSQGERENSPLHF. The CDR3 bases are TGTGCCAGCAGCCAAGGTGAACGCGAGAATTCACCCCTCCACTTT.

V usage is TRBV25-1 and J usage is TRBJ2-7, with 7 bases identical to TRBD2. There are 13 residues in the CDR3. Germline lookup yields CDR1 MGHDK and CDR2 SYGVNS. Trimming removed 8 bases from V and 1 base from J; junction bases left unmatched: 5. The CDR3 region has the DNA TGTGCCAGCGGACTTAGCGGGTCCTACGAGCAGTACTTC. It yields the protein CASGLSGSYEQYF.

This sequence joins TRBV7-9 and TRBJ1-2; 10 bases agree with TRBD1. The CDR3 loop spans 14 amino acids. Germline values: CDR1 SEHNR, CDR2 FQNEAQ (reference sequence). V gave up 1 base and J gave up 6 bases; unmatched junction bases: 2. This CDR3 reads CASSLGDRGNGYTF. CDR3 in DNA: TGTGCCAGCAGCTTAGGGGACAGGGGAAATGGCTACACCTTC.

This clonotype came up many times. V usage is TRBV29-1 and J usage is TRBJ2-7, with D maybe TRBD2 (6 bases). Trimming took off 5 bases at V and 4 bases at J, with 9 bases between the two ends. The CDR3 is 11 amino acids. Germline assignment: CDR1 SQVTM and CDR2 ANQGSEA. The CDR3, as DNA: TGCAGCGTTCGTGGGGGGTACGAGCAGTACTTC. It translates to CSVRGGYEQYF.

This clonotype was observed at least ten times. The rearrangement uses TRBV10-2 and TRBJ2-4; D possibly corresponds to TRBD2 (6 bases). CDR1 is WSHSY and CDR2 is SAAADI in the germline V gene. The CDR3 spans 16 residues. The V end lost 7 bases, the J end lost 1 base, and 17 bases lay between the germline ends. DNA of the CDR3: TGCGCCAGCACCCGACTAGAAGGCGCGGCCAAAAACATTCAGTACTTC. It translates to CASTRLEGAAKNIQYF.

This chain joins TRBV20-1 and TRBJ2-7; TRBD2 agrees at 13 bases. The CDR3 length is 15 residues. V dropped 5 bases and J dropped 1; count of bases not matched to a gene: 5. CDR1 is DFQATT, CDR2 SNEGSKA, per germline (reference sequence). The CDR3 bases are TGCAGTGCTTGGACTAGCGGGAGAGGATCCTACGAGCAGTACTTC. It specifies CSAWTSGRGSYEQYF.

This clonotype was picked up a small number of times. The chain carries TRBV12-3 or TRBV12-4 and TRBJ2-3, with 7 nucleotides matching TRBD2. V lost 2 bases, J lost 0 bases, and 5 bases stayed unmatched. This CDR3 contains 16 residues. CDR3 in DNA: TGTGCCAGCAGTTTAAGGGCGGGAGTTAGCACAGATACGCAGTATTTT. Its translation: CASSLRAGVSTDTQYF.

In its sample, this clonotype was seen a few times. The genes are TRBV29-1 and TRBJ1-2; D is possibly TRBD1 (5 bases). CDR1 and CDR2 (germline): SQVTM, ANQGSEA. CDR3 size: 15 residues. Trimming removed 4 bases at V and 5 bases at J, with 20 bases between. The CDR3 loop reads CSVGPSPGTPYGYTF. CDR3 coding DNA: TGCAGCGTTGGACCCTCCCCCGGGACTCCTTATGGCTACACCTTC.

The chain combines TRBV2 with TRBJ2-3; D may be TRBD1 (6 bases). This CDR3 contains 14 residues. V shed 7 bases and J shed 2 bases, with 13 bases lying between them. Germline CDR1 reads SNHLY; CDR2 reads FYNNEI. The CDR3 is CASNQGGFTDTQYF. The CDR3 DNA is TGTGCCAGCAATCAAGGGGGTTTCACAGATACGCAGTATTTT.

The CDR3 DNA reads TGTGCCAGCAGGGACAGGGGCTATTCAGATACGCAGTATTTT. Its protein product is CASRDRGYSDTQYF. The rearrangement uses TRBV10-3 and TRBJ2-3, with TRBD1 identical over 10 bases. The CDR3 loop spans 14 amino acids. After removal of 10 bases from V and 4 bases from J, the junction contained 8 bases not matched to a gene. CDR1 and CDR2 from the germline V gene are ENHRY and SYGVKD.

V is TRBV10-3 and J is TRBJ2-7; weak D call: TRBD1 (5 bases). Germline V gives CDR1 ENHRY, CDR2 SYGVKD. V lost 4 bases and J lost 2, with 6 bases in between. The CDR3 contains 12 residues. CDR3 DNA sequence: TGTGCCATCAGTGTACAGGCCTACGAGCAGTACTTC. This sequence encodes CAISVQAYEQYF.

The chain carries TRBV20-1 and TRBJ2-1; D is uncertain. The J call may not be correct, given that the DNA end is closer to TRBJ2-7. The germline gives CDR1 DFQATT, CDR2 SNEGSKA (reference sequence). The CDR3 runs 14 residues. The CDR3, as DNA: TGCAGTGCTAGAGTGACCAGCTCCTACAATGAGCAGTACTTC. Protein sequence: CSARVTSSYNEQYF.

V gene TRBV6-2 or TRBV6-3 combines with J gene TRBJ2-1; D remains ambiguous. The length of the CDR3 is 17 residues. Germline-derived CDR1 and CDR2 are MNHEY and SVGEGT. V lost 0 bases to trimming and J lost 0 bases, with 12 bases between them. CDR3 sequence reads: CASSYSSRQSSYNEQFF. As DNA, the CDR3 is TGTGCCAGCAGTTACTCATCGAGGCAAAGCTCCTACAATGAGCAGTTCTTC.

The genes are TRBV12-3 or TRBV12-4 and TRBJ2-7; D possibly corresponds to TRBD2 (6 bases). This CDR3 is built from 14 residues. Trimming removed 6 bases from V and 1 base from J, with 13 bases in between. CDR3 protein: CASSPRDWSYEQYF. In nucleotides, the CDR3 is TGTGCCAGCAGCCCCCGGGACTGGTCCTACGAGCAGTACTTC.